This is a list of T cell receptor beta chains from one sample in a study of shared clonotypes between healthy human individuals. Clones were sequenced by immunoSEQ multiplex PCR, and TCRdb holds only the in-frame ones, with some missing. Among about 2.4 million clones, roughly 93% were seen once, and the ten largest hold around 0.4%. The specimen was naive CD4+ T cells from PBMCs. The receptors were sampled from a man aged 18 to 29 in good health. Some clones in this sample may be carry-over from other donors' samples. Each CDR3 is given with its conserved first and last residue. A D gene is named only where the DNA matches it firmly. The listing skips clone size in some rows; elsewhere it reads once, few, many or a size class.

size | J | V | D | CDR3 | DNA
- | TRBJ2-1 | TRBV15 | TRBD2 | CATSRTSLSGRANYNEQFF | TGTGCCACCAGCAGGACGAGCCTTAGCGGGAGGGCCAACTACAATGAGCAGTTCTTC
- | TRBJ2-7 | TRBV6-1 | TRBD2 | CASSEARGLAGWAYEQYF | TGTGCCAGCAGTGAAGCGCGGGGACTAGCGGGATGGGCCTACGAGCAGTACTTC
- | TRBJ2-7 | TRBV19 | - | CASSSAGGPYEQYF | TGTGCCAGTAGTTCTGCCGGGGGACCCTACGAGCAGTACTTC
- | TRBJ2-5 | TRBV5-1 | TRBD1 | CASSSQGAGETQYF | TGCGCCAGCAGCTCTCAGGGGGCCGGAGAGACCCAGTACTTC
- | TRBJ2-1 | TRBV29-1 | TRBD2 | CSVQGLAGDGEQFF | TGCAGCGTCCAGGGACTAGCGGGAGACGGTGAGCAGTTCTTC
once | TRBJ2-3 | TRBV4-1 | - | CASSQQSTDTQYF | TGCGCCAGCAGCCAACAGAGCACAGATACGCAGTATTTT
once | TRBJ2-2 | TRBV18 | TRBD2 | CASSPPSGGRGTGELFF | TGTGCCAGCTCACCACCGTCGGGGGGACGGGGCACCGGGGAGCTGTTTTTT
- | TRBJ1-2 | TRBV6-1 | - | CATQRTGNYGYTF | TGTGCCACCCAAAGAACAGGGAACTATGGCTACACCTTC
- | TRBJ2-2 | TRBV29-1 | TRBD1 | CSVGTVYTGELFF | TGCAGCGTGGGGACAGTTTACACCGGGGAGCTGTTTTTT
- | TRBJ1-2 | TRBV14 | - | CASSPGDYGYTF | TGTGCCAGCAGCCCAGGGGACTATGGCTACACCTTC
- | TRBJ2-5 | TRBV7-2 | - | CASSSPLMGSETQYF | TGTGCCAGCAGCTCTCCCTTAATGGGCTCAGAGACCCAGTACTTC
- | TRBJ2-7 | TRBV15 | - | CATSRADSLSYEQYF | TGTGCCACCAGCAGAGCTGACTCATTGTCCTACGAGCAGTACTTC
- | TRBJ2-7 | TRBV7-2 | TRBD2 | CASSLYFTSGKSYEQYF | TGTGCCAGCAGCTTATACTTTACTAGCGGGAAATCCTACGAGCAGTACTTC
- | TRBJ2-7 | TRBV11-2 | - | CASSFSMTPDYEQYF | TGTGCCAGCAGCTTTAGCATGACTCCGGACTACGAGCAGTACTTC
- | TRBJ2-3 | TRBV5-4 | TRBD2 | CASSVNSGRASSDTQYF | TGTGCCAGCAGCGTAAATAGCGGGAGGGCCTCTTCAGATACGCAGTATTTT
- | TRBJ2-1 | TRBV7-9 | TRBD2 | CASSSPGLAGVGEQFF | TGTGCCAGCAGTTCTCCGGGACTAGCGGGAGTAGGTGAGCAGTTCTTC
- | TRBJ2-6 | TRBV5-1 | - | CASSLGAGANVLTF | TGCGCCAGCAGCTTGGGGGCTGGAGCCAACGTCCTGACTTTC
- | TRBJ2-2 | TRBV11-3 | - | CASSSSKTGEEVFF | TGTGCCAGCAGCTCAAGCAAAACAGGGGAGGAGGTGTTTTTT
- | TRBJ1-1 | TRBV6-1 | - | CASSEFAGETEAFF | TGTGCCAGCAGTGAATTTGCAGGGGAGACTGAAGCTTTCTTT
- | TRBJ2-2 | TRBV10-1 | TRBD2 | CASSVNGGNDTGELFF | TGCGCCAGCAGTGTAAACGGGGGGAATGACACCGGGGAGCTGTTTTTT
- | TRBJ1-5 | TRBV11-3 | - | CASSFFFFVGSNQPQHF | TGTGCCAGCAGCTTCTTTTTCTTCGTGGGGAGCAATCAGCCCCAGCATTTT
- | TRBJ2-1 | TRBV7-2 | - | CASSLGSAAAYNEQFF | TGTGCCAGCAGCTTAGGTTCGGCGGCGGCCTACAATGAGCAGTTCTTC
- | TRBJ1-4 | TRBV28 | TRBD1 | CASSSPRTGGEKLFF | TGTGCCAGCAGTTCACCCCGGACAGGGGGGGAAAAACTGTTTTTT
- | TRBJ2-1 | TRBV14 | - | CASSQDRVGGFYNEQFF | TGTGCCAGCAGCCAAGATAGGGTCGGAGGATTCTACAATGAGCAGTTCTTC
- | TRBJ2-7 | TRBV9 | TRBD2 | CASSVSSGTYEQYF | TGTGCCAGCAGCGTATCTAGCGGGACGTACGAGCAGTACTTC
- | TRBJ2-5 | TRBV6-4 | TRBD2 | CASRGGVLYQETQYF | TGTGCCAGCAGGGGGGGGGTCCTGTACCAAGAGACCCAGTACTTC
- | TRBJ1-5 | TRBV5-8 | - | CASSSVYAWQHF | TGTGCCAGCAGCTCAGTATACGCTTGGCAGCATTTT
- | TRBJ2-3 | TRBV7-3 | - | CASSPGRRGVDTQYF | TGTGCCAGCAGCCCGGGTCGGAGGGGGGTAGATACGCAGTATTTT
- | TRBJ2-6 | TRBV9 | - | CASSVSGGTFSSGANVLTF | TGTGCCAGCAGCGTATCGGGCGGGACTTTCTCCTCTGGGGCCAACGTCCTGACTTTC
- | TRBJ2-1 | TRBV4-1 | TRBD2 | CASSYRLAGNNEQFF | TGCGCCAGCAGCTATAGACTAGCGGGGAACAATGAGCAGTTCTTC
- | TRBJ1-4 | TRBV21-1 | - | CASSRTKYEKLFF | TGTGCCAGCAGCAGAACGAAATATGAAAAACTGTTTTTT
- | TRBJ1-1 | TRBV10-2 | - | CAGRGSLNPGDTEAFF | TGCGCCGGCCGGGGTTCTCTAAACCCGGGGGACACTGAAGCTTTCTTT
- | TRBJ1-6 | TRBV7-9 | - | CASSSNNSPLHF | TGTGCCAGCAGCTCCAATAATTCACCCCTCCACTTT
- | TRBJ1-3 | TRBV19 | - | CASSTYRSSGNTIYF | TGTGCCAGTAGTACGTACAGGAGCTCTGGAAACACCATATATTTT
- | TRBJ1-2 | TRBV5-4 | TRBD1 | CASSQRTGIDYGYTF | TGTGCCAGCAGCCAACGGACAGGGATCGACTATGGCTACACCTTC
- | TRBJ1-2 | TRBV5-1 | - | CASSLGGYGYTF | TGCGCCAGCAGCTTGGGGGGCTATGGCTACACCTTC
- | TRBJ1-2 | TRBV6-5 | TRBD1 | CASRGQGVLYGYTF | TGTGCCAGCAGAGGGCAGGGGGTCCTGTATGGCTACACCTTC
- | TRBJ1-4 | TRBV28 | - | CASRLGPRSGKLFF | TGTGCCAGCAGGTTGGGACCCCGATCCGGAAAACTGTTTTTT
- | TRBJ2-5 | TRBV7-2 | - | CASSLNSGDQETQYF | TGTGCCAGCAGCTTAAATTCAGGGGACCAAGAGACCCAGTACTTC
- | TRBJ1-3 | TRBV20-1 | - | CSAGDGNTIYF | TGCAGTGCTGGAGACGGGAACACCATATATTTT
- | TRBJ2-4 | TRBV6-6 | - | CASSYGDARDDIQYF | TGTGCCAGCAGTTACGGGGACGCCCGAGACGACATTCAGTACTTC
- | TRBJ1-1 | TRBV29-1 | TRBD1 | CSVDHRGSMNTEAFF | TGCAGCGTTGACCACAGGGGCTCCATGAACACTGAAGCTTTCTTT
- | TRBJ1-2 | TRBV9 | TRBD1 | CASSAGQGLSYTF | TGTGCCAGCAGCGCAGGACAGGGTCTAAGCTACACCTTC
- | TRBJ1-2 | TRBV9 | - | CASSRFSMPNYGYTF | TGTGCCAGCAGCCGCTTCAGCATGCCTAACTATGGCTACACCTTC
few | TRBJ1-5 | TRBV28 | - | CASGYGGLVNQPQHF | TGTGCCAGCGGGTACGGGGGGCTCGTCAATCAGCCCCAGCATTTT
- | TRBJ1-5 | TRBV5-1 | - | CASSPAGGNQPQHF | TGCGCCAGCAGCCCTGCGGGGGGAAATCAGCCCCAGCATTTT
- | TRBJ1-2 | TRBV20-1 | - | CSARALRGYTF | TGCAGTGCTAGAGCCCTTCGTGGCTACACCTTC
- | TRBJ2-3 | TRBV5-4 | - | CASTLSNRLSTDTQYF | TGTGCCAGCACCCTATCGAACAGGCTTAGCACAGATACGCAGTATTTT
- | TRBJ2-5 | TRBV7-3 | - | CASSLSATGRETQYF | TGTGCCAGCAGCTTAAGCGCGACGGGCCGGGAGACCCAGTACTTC
- | TRBJ2-5 | TRBV7-9 | TRBD2 | CASSWASGRMQETQYF | TGTGCCAGCAGCTGGGCGAGCGGGAGGATGCAAGAGACCCAGTACTTC
once | TRBJ2-2 | TRBV5-1 | - | CASSLGRGNTGELFF | TGCGCCAGCAGCCTTGGACGGGGGAACACCGGGGAGCTGTTTTTT